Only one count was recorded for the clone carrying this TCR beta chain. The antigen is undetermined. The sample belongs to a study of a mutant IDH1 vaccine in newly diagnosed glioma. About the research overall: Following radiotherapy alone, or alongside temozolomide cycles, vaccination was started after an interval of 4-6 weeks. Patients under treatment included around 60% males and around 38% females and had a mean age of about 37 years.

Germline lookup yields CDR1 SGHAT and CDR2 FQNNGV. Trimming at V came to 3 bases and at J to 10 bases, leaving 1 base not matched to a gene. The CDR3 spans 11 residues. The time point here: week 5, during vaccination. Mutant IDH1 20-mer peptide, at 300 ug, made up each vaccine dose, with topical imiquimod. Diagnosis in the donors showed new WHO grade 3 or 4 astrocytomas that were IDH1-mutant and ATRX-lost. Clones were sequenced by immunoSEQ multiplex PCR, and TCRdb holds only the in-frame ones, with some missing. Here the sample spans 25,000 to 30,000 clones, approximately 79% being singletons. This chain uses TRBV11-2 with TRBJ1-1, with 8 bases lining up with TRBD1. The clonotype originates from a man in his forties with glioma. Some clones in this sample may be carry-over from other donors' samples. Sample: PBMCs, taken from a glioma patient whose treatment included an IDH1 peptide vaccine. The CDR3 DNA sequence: TGTGCCAGCAGCTTCAGGGGGCCAGCTTTCTTT. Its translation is CASSFRGPAFF.